The 31 T cell receptor beta chains presented below share a single source sample, sequenced in a study of cytomegalovirus exposure and HLA in healthy donors. A multiplex PCR was run with 60 Vbeta primers and 13 Jbeta primers. TCRdb's table, derived via immunoSEQ multiplex PCR, lists solely in-frame clones and lacks some. This sample has some 110,000 clones, with about 80% found just once. Sequencing was performed on PBMCs. Receptors were obtained from a middle-aged man in good health and CMV-seropositive.

The chain employs TRBV6-1 and TRBJ1-1; TRBD1 is a possible D gene (6 bases). The CDR3 is 16 amino acids. V was trimmed by 1 base and J by 4 bases, leaving 16 bases between them. Germline values: CDR1 MNHNS, CDR2 SASEGT. CDR3 loop: CASSEGGRTVRTEAFF. The DNA of the CDR3 is TGTGCCAGCAGTGAAGGCGGGAGGACAGTCCGCACTGAAGCTTTCTTT.

The CDR3 nucleotides are TGTGCCAGCAGTCGGGGACAGGGGGTCTATGGCTACACCTTC. The encoded protein is CASSRGQGVYGYTF. J is TRBJ1-2 and V is TRBV6-5, with 11 bases identical to TRBD1. This CDR3 has 14 amino acids. V was clipped by 5 bases and J by 4 bases; unmatched bases: 3. In germline, CDR1 is MNHEY, CDR2 SVGAGI.

On this clone itself: This sample also contains other DNA sequences that code for the same CDR3. The chain joins TRBV5-1 to TRBJ2-3, with TRBD2 identical over 8 bases. This CDR3 spans 16 amino acids. The V and J ends lost 2 bases and 0 bases, in that order; junction bases with no gene match: 5. Germline CDR1 SGHRS, CDR2 YFSETQ. The CDR3, as DNA: TGCGCCAGCAGCTTAGGACTAGCAGCTAGCACAGATACGCAGTATTTT. This sequence encodes CASSLGLAASTDTQYF. Looking up the rest from reference TRBV5-1 and TRBJ2-3 gives the full variable domain: KAGVTQTPRYLIKTRGQQVTLSCSPISGHRSVSWYQQTPGQGLQFLFEYFSETQRNKGNFPGRFSGRQFSNSRSEMNVSTLELGDSALYLCASSLGLAASTDTQYFGPGTRLTVL.

The chain uses TRBV5-1 and TRBJ2-7, with 10 bases aligning to TRBD2. Trimming took 0 bases from V and 6 from J; bases not matched to a gene: 9. The CDR3 consists of 16 residues. Germline V CDR1 and CDR2: SGHRS, YFSETQ. The CDR3 sequence: CASSLGSGRASSEQYF. Here the CDR3 DNA reads TGCGCCAGCAGCTTGGGAAGCGGGAGGGCCTCTAGCGAGCAGTACTTC.

This clone was seen a single time. The gene calls are TRBV5-1 and TRBJ2-2; no reliable D call. Trimming removed 0 bases at V and 1 base at J, with 4 bases between. The germline CDR1 and CDR2 sequences are SGHRS and YFSETQ. The CDR3 totals 14 residues. The CDR3 protein is CASSLDGNTGELFF. CDR3 bases: TGCGCCAGCAGCTTGGACGGGAACACCGGGGAGCTGTTTTTT.

The gene calls are TRBV9 and TRBJ2-2, with 7 bases matching TRBD2. The CDR3 totals 15 residues. The V and J ends lost 6 bases and 2 bases, in that order; junction bases with no gene match: 7. Looked up from germline, CDR1 is SGDLS and CDR2 is YYNGEE. CDR3 sequence: CASTGRGVNTGELFF. The DNA of the CDR3 is TGTGCCAGCACCGGTCGGGGGGTTAACACCGGGGAGCTGTTTTTT.

This rearrangement joins TRBV7-2 to TRBJ1-5; D unresolved. The CDR3 spans 14 residues. V was pared by 0 bases and J by 11 bases, with 14 bases between. The germline gives CDR1 SGHTA, CDR2 FQGNSA. Here the CDR3 reads CASSLAEIPRAQHF. The CDR3 DNA is TGTGCCAGCAGCTTAGCTGAAATACCGAGGGCCCAGCATTTT.

The chain employs TRBV6-5 and TRBJ1-5, with D uncertain. Germline lookup yields CDR1 MNHEY and CDR2 SVGAGI. The V and J ends lost 6 bases and 1 base respectively, with 13 bases between them. This CDR3 region has 15 residues. The CDR3 DNA reads as TGTGCCAGCAGCCCCCGAGAGGTCAGCAATCAGCCCCAGCATTTT. Amino acids: CASSPREVSNQPQHF.

The chain is built from TRBV7-2 and TRBJ2-6; D unclear. The CDR3 spans 15 residues. Germline CDR1 reads SGHTA; CDR2 reads FQGNSA. V lost 4 bases and J lost 2, with 9 bases in between. The CDR3 here is CASSSLITGANVLTF. For the CDR3, the DNA is TGTGCCAGCAGCTCACTTATTACTGGGGCCAACGTCCTGACTTTC.

This chain joins TRBV6-5 and TRBJ2-7; 9 nucleotides agree with TRBD2. Germline V gene data show CDR1 as MNHEY and CDR2 as SVGAGI. Losses at the gene ends were 4 bases for V and 2 bases for J; bases not matched to a gene: 6. The CDR3 is 15 amino acids. CDR3 region: CASSFQAGGPYEQYF. CDR3 sequence (DNA): TGTGCCAGCAGTTTCCAAGCGGGAGGCCCCTACGAGCAGTACTTC.

This chain connects TRBV18 to TRBJ2-1; possibly TRBD2 for D (6 bases). CDR1 is KGHSH and CDR2 is LQKENI in the germline V gene. V gave up 3 bases and J gave up 1 base, with 22 bases separating them. The CDR3 totals 19 residues. The CDR3 spells CASSPPKSQLAGSYNEQFF. DNA for the CDR3: TGTGCCAGCTCACCTCCAAAATCACAACTAGCAGGGTCCTACAATGAGCAGTTCTTC.

This clone has only a few counts. The chain joins TRBV5-4 to TRBJ1-1; TRBD1 might be the D (5 bases). The CDR3 totals 13 residues. Germline CDR1 reads SGHNT; CDR2 reads YYREEE (reference sequence). The V and J ends lost 1 base and 4 bases respectively, with 8 bases between them. The CDR3 DNA is TGTGCCAGCAGCTTGATTAGGGGCACTGAAGCTTTCTTT. Its translation is CASSLIRGTEAFF.

A single count supports this clone. The J gene is TRBJ2-2, the V gene TRBV29-1; 7 bases are shared with TRBD2. Looked up from germline, CDR1 is SQVTM and CDR2 is ANQGSEA. The CDR3 length is 13 residues. The V and J ends lost 7 bases and 5 bases, in that order; junction bases with no gene match: 7. This CDR3 reads CSGGGSGTGELFF. CDR3 nucleotides: TGCAGCGGGGGCGGGAGTGGTACCGGGGAGCTGTTTTTT.

The rearrangement links TRBV5-1 to TRBJ2-5; 9 nucleotides line up with TRBD1. Germline V gene data show CDR1 as SGHRS and CDR2 as YFSETQ. The CDR3 contains 16 residues. V gave up 4 bases and J gave up 5 bases; unmatched junction bases: 12. As DNA, the CDR3 is TGCGCCAGCAGCCGTACGGGACAGGGTATATTGGAGACCCAGTACTTC. As protein: CASSRTGQGILETQYF.

J is TRBJ2-2 and V is TRBV30; 10 bases are a match to TRBD2. CDR1 GTSNPN and CDR2 SVGIG come from the germline V gene (reference sequence). V dropped 0 bases and J dropped 3; count of bases not matched to a gene: 10. The CDR3 extends over 18 amino acids. DNA of the CDR3: TGTGCCTGGAGTGTAACTAGCGGGAACCGCTGGCACACCGGGGAGCTGTTTTTT. As protein: CAWSVTSGNRWHTGELFF.

The chain couples TRBV7-8 to TRBJ2-2; TRBD1 matches at 12 bases. The germline V gene encodes CDR1 SGHVS and CDR2 FQNEAQ. The trim removed 5 bases at V and 6 bases at J, leaving 4 bases unmatched. This CDR3 comprises 15 residues. In nucleotides, the CDR3 is TGTGCCAGCAGCCAGGGACAGGGGGCGGCCGGGGAGCTGTTTTTT. Protein sequence: CASSQGQGAAGELFF.

The rearrangement joins TRBV28 to TRBJ2-7; 12 nucleotides agree with TRBD1. Looked up from germline, CDR1 is MDHEN and CDR2 is SYDVKM. The trim removed 5 bases at V and 7 bases at J, leaving 6 bases unmatched. This CDR3 is built from 14 residues. CDR3 nucleotide sequence: TGTGCCAGCAGTGCGGGACAGGGGGCGGGGGAGCAGTACTTC. It specifies CASSAGQGAGEQYF.

The rearrangement uses TRBV25-1 and TRBJ1-3; D ambiguous. CDR1 and CDR2 (germline): MGHDK, SYGVNS. The CDR3 has 16 residues. Trimming stripped 4 bases from V and 0 bases from J, with 13 bases between. The CDR3 nucleotides read TGTGCCAGCAGTGCCCGGGAGCCTTTCTCTGGAAACACCATATATTTT. Amino acids: CASSAREPFSGNTIYF. Looking up the rest from reference TRBV25-1 and TRBJ1-3 gives the full variable domain: EADIYQTPRYLVIGTGKKITLECSQTMGHDKMYWYQQDPGMELHLIHYSYGVNSTEKGDLSSESTVSRIRTEHFPLTLESARPSHTSQYLCASSAREPFSGNTIYFGEGSWLTVV.

The rearrangement uses TRBV6-1 and TRBJ1-1, with 7 bases aligning to TRBD1. CDR3 length: 14 amino acids. Trimming took 6 bases from V and 5 from J; bases not matched to a gene: 9. Germline values: CDR1 MNHNS, CDR2 SASEGT. CDR3 sequence: CASSATGWKTEAFF. CDR3 nucleotides: TGTGCCAGCAGCGCGACAGGGTGGAAGACTGAAGCTTTCTTT.

The V and J genes are TRBV7-9 and TRBJ2-5; D not resolved. V lost 1 base and J 1 base, leaving 7 bases between the germline ends. CDR1 and CDR2 (germline): SEHNR, FQNEAQ (reference sequence). There are 14 residues in the CDR3. CDR3 nucleotides: TGTGCCAGCAGCTTAGACTTATTCCAAGAGACCCAGTACTTC. It is translated as CASSLDLFQETQYF.

This clone has just a few counts. The same CDR3 can be traced to other DNA sequences in this sample. The CDR3 loop is CAWSVQLSPLHF. Here the CDR3 DNA reads TGTGCCTGGAGTGTACAGCTTTCCCCCCTCCACTTT. The V gene is TRBV30, the J gene TRBJ1-6; no firm D call. The CDR3 runs 12 residues. The germline V gene encodes CDR1 GTSNPN and CDR2 SVGIG (reference sequence). Trimming pared 0 bases from V and 13 bases from J, leaving 10 bases between.

The gene calls are TRBV27 and TRBJ2-7; no clear D gene. Trimming pared 5 bases from V and 0 bases from J, leaving 11 bases between. This CDR3 has 14 residues. Germline V lookup: CDR1 MNHEY, CDR2 SMNVEV (reference sequence). CDR3 nucleotide sequence: TGTGCCAGCAGTCCACGTCCCAGCTCCTACGAGCAGTACTTC. It yields the protein CASSPRPSSYEQYF.

V usage is TRBV27 and J usage is TRBJ2-7; 11 nucleotides agree with TRBD1. Looked up from germline, CDR1 is MNHEY and CDR2 is SMNVEV (reference sequence). V shed 5 bases, J shed 9 bases, and the junction held 12 bases outside the gene matches. There are 15 residues in the CDR3. In DNA, the CDR3 is TGTGCCAGCAGTCTCTACCGGGACAGGGGGGTTGGGCAGTACTTC. It yields the protein CASSLYRDRGVGQYF.

This sequence joins TRBV30 and TRBJ2-1; 7 bases match TRBD1. Germline V gives CDR1 GTSNPN, CDR2 SVGIG (reference sequence). The CDR3 consists of 11 residues. V was clipped by 5 bases and J by 7 bases; unmatched bases: 2. The CDR3: CAWLTGNEQFF. The CDR3 region has the DNA TGTGCCTGGTTGACAGGGAATGAGCAGTTCTTC. The whole variable domain, filled in from reference TRBV30 and TRBJ2-1, reads SQTIHQWPATLVQPVGSPLSLECTVEGTSNPNLYWYRQAAGRGLQLLFYSVGIGQISSEVPQNLSASRPQDRQFILSSKKLLLSDSGFYLCAWLTGNEQFFGPGTRLTVL.

This chain uses TRBV2 with TRBJ2-4; 12 bases match TRBD2. The ends lost 6 bases at V and 3 bases at J; junction bases unmatched: 12. Germline V gene sequence: CDR1 SNHLY, CDR2 FYNNEI. This CDR3 contains 18 residues. The CDR3 DNA reads TGTGCCAGCAGGGCGTCTAGCGGGAGGGGACATATCAAAAACATTCAGTACTTC. Protein sequence: CASRASSGRGHIKNIQYF. Complete variable domain (other parts from reference TRBV2 and TRBJ2-4): EPEVTQTPSHQVTQMGQEVILRCVPISNHLYFYWYRQILGQKVEFLVSFYNNEISEKSEIFDDQFSVERPDGSNFTLKIRSTKLEDSAMYFCASRASSGRGHIKNIQYFGAGTRLSVL.

The chain employs TRBV4-1 and TRBJ1-1; 8 bases map to TRBD1. The CDR3 sequence is 12 residues long. V lost 1 base to trimming and J lost 8 bases; unmatched junction nucleotides: 0. Per germline, CDR1 MGHRA and CDR2 YSYEKL. The chain's CDR3 is CASSQGDREAFF. Written as DNA, the CDR3 is TGCGCCAGCAGCCAAGGGGACAGGGAAGCTTTCTTT.

V gene TRBV27 combines with J gene TRBJ1-5; possibly TRBD1 for D (5 bases). Trimming took 2 bases from V and 3 from J, leaving 11 bases between them. Per the germline V gene, CDR1 is MNHEY and CDR2 is SMNVEV (reference sequence). CDR3 length equals 15 residues. The CDR3 is CASSLNRQINQPQHF. The CDR3 DNA reads as TGTGCCAGCAGTTTAAATCGACAGATCAATCAGCCCCAGCATTTT.

The chain couples TRBV6-5 to TRBJ2-7, with 9 bases that match TRBD1. J lost 2 bases, V lost 7 bases, and 9 bases had no gene match. Germline lookup yields CDR1 MNHEY and CDR2 SVGAGI. The CDR3 consists of 15 residues. This CDR3 is CASTSPDRGTYEQYF. The CDR3 nucleotides read TGTGCCAGCACCTCACCGGACAGGGGAACCTACGAGCAGTACTTC.

The V gene is TRBV19, the J gene TRBJ1-5; D might be TRBD1 (5 bases). Deletions cut 6 bases from V and 1 base from J, with 19 bases between. Germline lookup yields CDR1 LNHDA and CDR2 SQIVND (reference sequence). The CDR3 contains 17 residues. For the CDR3, the DNA is TGTGCCAGTAGCAGGGCAGCTAGTTACTGGAGCAATCAGCCCCAGCATTTT. Its translation is CASSRAASYWSNQPQHF.

The V gene is TRBV19, the J gene TRBJ2-4, with unresolved D. This CDR3 comprises 15 residues. The V end was cut by 8 bases, the J end by 0 bases, with 14 bases between. Germline-derived CDR1 and CDR2 are LNHDA and SQIVND (reference sequence). CDR3 bases: TGTGCCAGTCGTCCCCAGGTCCTAGCCAAAAACATTCAGTACTTC. Its protein is CASRPQVLAKNIQYF.

The chain combines TRBV5-1 with TRBJ1-4; no clear D gene. CDR1 and CDR2 (germline): SGHRS, YFSETQ. This CDR3 is 14 amino acids long. V dropped 0 bases and J dropped 6 bases, with 9 bases sitting between them. This CDR3 is CASSLEKGDEKLFF. The CDR3, as DNA: TGCGCCAGCAGCTTGGAAAAGGGAGATGAAAAACTGTTTTTT.